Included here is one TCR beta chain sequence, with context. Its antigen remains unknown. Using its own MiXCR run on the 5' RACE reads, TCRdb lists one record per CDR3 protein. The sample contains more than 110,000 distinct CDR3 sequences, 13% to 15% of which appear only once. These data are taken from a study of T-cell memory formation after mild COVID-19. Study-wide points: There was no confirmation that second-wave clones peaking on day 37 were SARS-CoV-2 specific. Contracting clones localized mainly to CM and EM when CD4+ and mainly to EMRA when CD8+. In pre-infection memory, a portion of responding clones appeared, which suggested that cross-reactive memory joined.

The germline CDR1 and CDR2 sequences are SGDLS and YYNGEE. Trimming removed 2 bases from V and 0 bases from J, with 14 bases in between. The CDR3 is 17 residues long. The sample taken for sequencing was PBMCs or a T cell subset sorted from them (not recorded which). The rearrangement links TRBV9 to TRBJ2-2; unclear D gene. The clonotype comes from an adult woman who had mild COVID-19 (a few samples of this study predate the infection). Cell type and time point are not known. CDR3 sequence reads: CASSVLITPTNTGELFF. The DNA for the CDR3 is TGTGCCAGCAGCGTGCTGATAACACCCACGAACACCGGGGAGCTGTTTTTT.